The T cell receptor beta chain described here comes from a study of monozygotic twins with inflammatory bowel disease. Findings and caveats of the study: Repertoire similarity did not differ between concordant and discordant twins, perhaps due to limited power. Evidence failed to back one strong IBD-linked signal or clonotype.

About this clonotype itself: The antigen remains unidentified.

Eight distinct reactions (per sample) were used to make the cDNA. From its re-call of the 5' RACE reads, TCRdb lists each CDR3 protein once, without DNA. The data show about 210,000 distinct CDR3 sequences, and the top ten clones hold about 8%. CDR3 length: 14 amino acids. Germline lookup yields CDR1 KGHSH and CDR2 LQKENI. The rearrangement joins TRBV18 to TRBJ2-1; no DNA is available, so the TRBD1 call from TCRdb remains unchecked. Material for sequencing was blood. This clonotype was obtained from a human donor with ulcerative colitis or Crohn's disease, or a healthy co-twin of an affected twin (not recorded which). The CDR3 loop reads CASSPLGLGDEQFF.